What follows are 17 T cell receptor beta chains derived from one specimen sequenced in a study of T cell responses to AZD1222 COVID-19 vaccine. Some clones are missing from TCRdb's copy, which holds only in-frame ones; the method was immunoSEQ multiplex PCR. The data contain roughly 120,000 clones, 85% of them singletons. The sequencing used peripheral blood, collected 28 days after the second AZD1222 dose. The source is an adult who received the AZD1222 COVID-19 vaccine.

The rearrangement joins TRBV28 to TRBJ1-1, with no clear D. V was trimmed by 6 bases and J by 7 bases, leaving 15 bases between them. The germline gives CDR1 MDHEN, CDR2 SYDVKM. CDR3 length: 13 residues. The CDR3 loop reads CASSGPTQNEAFF. The CDR3 nucleotides read TGTGCCAGCAGCGGACCCACCCAAAATGAAGCTTTCTTT. Together with reference TRBV28 and TRBJ1-1, the CDR3 gives the full variable domain: DVKVTQSSRYLVKRTGEKVFLECVQDMDHENMFWYRQDPGLGLRLIYFSYDVKMKEKGDIPEGYSVSREKKERFSLILESASTNQTSMYLCASSGPTQNEAFFGQGTRLTVV.

Here the CDR3 reads CASSQGQGFFENYGYTF. The CDR3 coding sequence is TGCGCCAGCAGCCAAGGACAGGGGTTTTTCGAGAACTATGGCTACACCTTC. The V gene is TRBV4-1, the J gene TRBJ1-2; 8 bases map to TRBD1. With 1 base clipped from V and 2 bases from J, the junction kept 9 bases outside the gene matches. CDR1 and CDR2 (germline): MGHRA, YSYEKL. CDR3 length equals 17 residues.

This clone was detected only once. The chain couples TRBV5-6 to TRBJ1-3; D ambiguous. Trimming removed 5 bases from V and 0 bases from J, with 3 bases in between. This CDR3 region has 12 residues. The germline gives CDR1 SGHDT, CDR2 YYEEEE. The CDR3 sequence is CASSLSGNTIYF. In nucleotides, the CDR3 is TGTGCCAGCAGTCTCTCTGGAAACACCATATATTTT.

The V and J genes are TRBV18 and TRBJ2-2; the D call may be TRBD1 or TRBD2 (5 bases each). CDR1 is KGHSH, CDR2 LQKENI, per germline. V was trimmed by 11 bases and J by 4 bases, leaving 17 bases between them. CDR3 length equals 14 residues. The DNA for the CDR3 is TGTGCCCTGGCCAACCAGAGGGGCACCGGGGAGCTGTTTTTT. Translated: CALANQRGTGELFF.

This clone was seen only once. This chain links TRBV7-2 with TRBJ1-3; D uncertain. This CDR3 contains 16 residues. Trimming took off 1 base at V and 9 bases at J, with 19 bases between the two ends. Germline values: CDR1 SGHTA, CDR2 FQGNSA. The CDR3 region is CASSLGLDGRSTTIYF. As DNA, the CDR3 is TGTGCCAGCAGCTTAGGCCTAGACGGGCGATCGACCACCATATATTTT.

The J gene is TRBJ1-4, the V gene TRBV6-5, with D tentatively TRBD1 (6 bases). V lost 6 bases and J lost 2, with 10 bases in between. The germline V gene encodes CDR1 MNHEY and CDR2 SVGAGI. This CDR3 is 14 amino acids long. CDR3: CASSVGGTNEKLFF. CDR3 sequence (DNA): TGTGCCAGCAGCGTAGGGGGGACTAATGAAAAACTGTTTTTT.

This chain uses TRBV5-1 with TRBJ2-7, with TRBD1 matching 9 bases. Looked up from germline, CDR1 is SGHRS and CDR2 is YFSETQ. This CDR3 spans 17 amino acids. J gave up 3 bases and V 0 bases, and 10 bases lay outside the gene matches. DNA of the CDR3: TGCGCCAGCAGCTTGGATCTGGGGACAGGGATAATCTACGAGCAGTACTTC. As protein: CASSLDLGTGIIYEQYF.

V gene TRBV6-1 combines with J gene TRBJ1-2, with 8 nucleotides matching TRBD1. V trimming: 3 bases; J trimming: 8 bases; junction bases outside the gene matches: 14. The germline V gene has CDR1 MNHNS and CDR2 SASEGT. The CDR3 extends over 16 amino acids. The CDR3 protein is CASSDPRTGGMSGYTF. The CDR3 bases are TGTGCCAGCAGTGACCCCAGAACAGGGGGAATGAGCGGCTACACCTTC.

V is TRBV19 and J is TRBJ1-3; D is unresolved. CDR1 and CDR2 from the germline V gene are LNHDA and SQIVND (reference sequence). There are 14 residues in the CDR3. Deletions cut 4 bases from V and 0 bases from J, with 7 bases between. The CDR3 bases are TGTGCCAGTAGTAGAGCCCGCTCTGGAAACACCATATATTTT. Its protein product is CASSRARSGNTIYF.

V usage is TRBV5-4 and J usage is TRBJ2-1; no reliable D call. The CDR3 is 16 amino acids. The V gene lost 0 bases and the J gene lost 2 bases, with 12 bases spanning the gap. The V gene's germline CDR1 is SGHNT and CDR2 YYREEE (reference sequence). CDR3 in DNA: TGTGCCAGCAGCTTGGGCCGGAACCTTACCTACAATGAGCAGTTCTTC. Translating it yields CASSLGRNLTYNEQFF.

This chain connects TRBV5-4 to TRBJ2-7; 11 positions agree with TRBD1. CDR3 length equals 14 residues. Trimming took 3 bases from V and 6 from J; bases not matched to a gene: 5. CDR1 and CDR2 from the germline V gene are SGHNT and YYREEE (reference sequence). CDR3: CASSSDRGRFEQYF. The CDR3 DNA reads TGTGCCAGCAGCTCGGACAGGGGGCGCTTCGAGCAGTACTTC. Combining the CDR3 with reference TRBV5-4 and TRBJ2-7 gives the whole variable domain ETGVTQSPTHLIKTRGQQVTLRCSSQSGHNTVSWYQQALGQGPQFIFQYYREEENGRGNFPPRFSGLQFPNYSSELNVNALELDDSALYLCASSSDRGRFEQYFGPGTRLTVT.

The chain links TRBV7-2 to TRBJ2-1, with 8 bases matching TRBD1. In germline, CDR1 is SGHTA, CDR2 FQGNSA. This CDR3 spans 17 amino acids. J was trimmed by 7 bases and V by 4 bases; bases with no gene match: 15. This CDR3 is CASSYGVGQGARNEQFF. CDR3 coding DNA: TGTGCCAGCAGCTACGGAGTAGGGCAGGGGGCGCGTAATGAGCAGTTCTTC.

The CDR3 nucleotides read TGTGCCAGCAGCTTATTAAAGACAGGGGAGACCTACGAGCAGTACTTC. It codes for CASSLLKTGETYEQYF. The rearrangement links TRBV7-9 to TRBJ2-7; 8 bases align to TRBD1. The germline CDR1 and CDR2 sequences are SEHNR and FQNEAQ (reference sequence). V dropped 2 bases and J dropped 2; count of bases not matched to a gene: 8. CDR3 size: 16 residues.

J is TRBJ2-2 and V is TRBV19, with TRBD2 matching 10 bases. The CDR3 runs 15 residues. The ends lost 9 bases at V and 10 bases at J; junction bases unmatched: 14. Germline CDR1 LNHDA, CDR2 SQIVND (reference sequence). CDR3 region: CASASLAGALPELFF. The CDR3 region has the DNA TGTGCCAGCGCTAGCCTAGCGGGGGCCCTACCGGAGCTGTTTTTT.

The genes are TRBV7-2 and TRBJ1-4; perhaps TRBD1 as D (5 bases). This CDR3 spans 14 amino acids. CDR1 and CDR2 from the germline V gene are SGHTA and FQGNSA. V lost 5 bases to trimming and J lost 0 bases, with 7 bases between them. The CDR3 bases are TGTGCCAGCAGCAGGGGTGCAACTAATGAAAAACTGTTTTTT. It is translated as CASSRGATNEKLFF.

The chain uses TRBV6-2 or TRBV6-3 and TRBJ1-1; D gene unclear. V was cut by 6 bases and J by 6 bases, with 11 bases left in between. The CDR3 runs 12 residues. The germline V gene has CDR1 MNHEY and CDR2 SVGEGT. The DNA for the CDR3 is TGTGCCAGCAGCGATCCACGTCCTGAAGCTTTCTTT. Encoded protein: CASSDPRPEAFF.

The chain couples TRBV29-1 to TRBJ2-5; the D call may be TRBD1 or TRBD2 (6 bases each). Deletions cut 4 bases from V and 2 bases from J, with 11 bases between. Germline V lookup: CDR1 SQVTM, CDR2 ANQGSEA. The CDR3 consists of 13 residues. CDR3 region: CSVGSGAQETQYF. As DNA, the CDR3 is TGCAGCGTTGGCTCGGGGGCTCAAGAGACCCAGTACTTC.